The clone carrying this T cell receptor beta chain was detected once. Its antigen is as yet unknown. This sample stems from a study of T cell repertoires in cytomegalovirus infection. Study at large: Recently identified HLA-C-restricted and well-studied HLA-B-restricted CMV epitopes were used. Public TCR beta signatures indicated both CMV infection and matching HLA type.

The CDR3 is 16 amino acids. The V gene end was trimmed by 4 bases and the J gene end by 4 bases; junction bases not matched to a gene: 11. Germline assignment: CDR1 SGHRS and CDR2 YFSETQ. Findings and caveats of the study: Clonotypes of TCR beta that were HLA-C-restricted and CMV-specific dominated the ex vivo response. Of the TCR beta families, the public ones yielded a cumulative frequency that identified carriers of CMV plus the relevant HLA.

TCRdb redid the calling of the reads with MiXCR, one entry per CDR3 protein. Among fewer than 1,000,000 distinct CDR3 sequences listed, 25% to 40% were seen once. The clonotype comes from a human donor in good health (CMV status not recorded). Some clones in this sample may be carry-over from other donors' samples. This chain links TRBV5-1 with TRBJ1-3, with 7 bases that match TRBD1. The sample in question was cultured CD8+ T cells from PBMCs, obtained from culture after CMV antigen stimulation. The CDR3 reads CASSGDVDRTGNTIYF. CDR3 nucleotides: TGCGCCAGCAGCGGTGATGTGGACAGGACCGGAAACACCATATATTTT.